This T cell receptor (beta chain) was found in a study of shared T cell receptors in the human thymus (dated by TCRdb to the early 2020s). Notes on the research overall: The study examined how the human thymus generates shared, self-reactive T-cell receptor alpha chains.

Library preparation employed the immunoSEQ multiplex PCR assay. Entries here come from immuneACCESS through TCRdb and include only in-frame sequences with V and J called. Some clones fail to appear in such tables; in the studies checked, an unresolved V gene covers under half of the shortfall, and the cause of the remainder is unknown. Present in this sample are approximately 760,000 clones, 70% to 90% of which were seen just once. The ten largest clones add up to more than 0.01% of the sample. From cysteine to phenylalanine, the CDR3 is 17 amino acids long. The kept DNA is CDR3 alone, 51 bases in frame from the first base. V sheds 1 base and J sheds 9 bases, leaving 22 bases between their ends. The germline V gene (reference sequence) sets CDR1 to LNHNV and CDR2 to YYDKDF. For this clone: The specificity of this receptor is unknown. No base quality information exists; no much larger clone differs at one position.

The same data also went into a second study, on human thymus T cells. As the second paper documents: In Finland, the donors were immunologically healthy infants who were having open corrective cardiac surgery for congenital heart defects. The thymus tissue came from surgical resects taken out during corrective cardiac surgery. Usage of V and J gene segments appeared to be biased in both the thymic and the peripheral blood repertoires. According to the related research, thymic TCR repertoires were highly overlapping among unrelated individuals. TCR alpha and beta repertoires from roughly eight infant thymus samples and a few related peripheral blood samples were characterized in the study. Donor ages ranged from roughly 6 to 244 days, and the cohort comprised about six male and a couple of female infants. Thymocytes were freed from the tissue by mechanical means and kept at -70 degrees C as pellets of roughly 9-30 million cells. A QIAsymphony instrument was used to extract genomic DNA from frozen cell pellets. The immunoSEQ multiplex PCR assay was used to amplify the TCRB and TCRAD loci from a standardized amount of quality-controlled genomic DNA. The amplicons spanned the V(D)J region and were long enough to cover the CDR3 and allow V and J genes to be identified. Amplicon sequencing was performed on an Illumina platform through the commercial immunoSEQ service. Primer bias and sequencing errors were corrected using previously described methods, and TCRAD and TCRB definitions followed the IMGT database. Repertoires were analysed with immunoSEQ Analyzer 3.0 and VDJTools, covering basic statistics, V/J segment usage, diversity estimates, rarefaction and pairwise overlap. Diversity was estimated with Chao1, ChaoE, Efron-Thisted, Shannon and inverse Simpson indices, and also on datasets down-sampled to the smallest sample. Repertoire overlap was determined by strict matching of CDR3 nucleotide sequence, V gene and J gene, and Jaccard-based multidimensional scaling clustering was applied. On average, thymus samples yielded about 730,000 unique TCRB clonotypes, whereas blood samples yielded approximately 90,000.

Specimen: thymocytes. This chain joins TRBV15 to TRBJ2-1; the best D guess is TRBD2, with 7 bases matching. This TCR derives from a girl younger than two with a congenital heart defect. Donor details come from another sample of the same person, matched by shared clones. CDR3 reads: CATSRAPGGPRIGEQFF. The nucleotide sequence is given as TGTGCCACCAGCAGAGCGCCGGGGGGCCCCCGGATCGGTGAGCAGTTCTTC.